Presented here are 3 T cell receptor beta chains from one specimen sequenced in a study of blood T cell repertoires in COVID-19. Produced via immunoSEQ multiplex PCR; TCRdb's table is partial and in-frame only. The sample has 85,000 to 120,000 clones; 70% to 75% are singletons. Sequences were obtained from peripheral blood. The receptors derive from a human donor with acute or convalescent COVID-19. The donor label of this sample is uncertain.

V is TRBV9 and J is TRBJ1-2; TRBD1 agrees at 9 bases. The ends lost 4 bases at V and 2 bases at J; junction bases unmatched: 6. CDR1 SGDLS and CDR2 YYNGEE come from the germline V gene. The CDR3 runs to 15 residues. DNA for the CDR3: TGTGCCAGCAGCCCCCGACAGGGGGGGAACTATGGCTACACCTTC. Translation: CASSPRQGGNYGYTF. Filled out from reference TRBV9 and TRBJ1-2, the complete variable domain reads DSGVTQTPKHLITATGQRVTLRCSPRSGDLSVYWYQQSLDQGLQFLIQYYNGEERAKGNILERFSAQQFPDLHSELNLSSLELGDSALYFCASSPRQGGNYGYTFGSGTRLTVV.

This clone was seen more than once but under ten times. This chain links TRBV2 with TRBJ1-3, with TRBD1 as a possible D gene (6 bases). The germline V gene encodes CDR1 SNHLY and CDR2 FYNNEI. The CDR3 has 14 amino acids. V gave up 7 bases and J gave up 0 bases, with 10 bases separating them. The CDR3 region is CASMRGGSGNTIYF. As DNA, the CDR3 is TGTGCCAGCATGAGAGGGGGCTCTGGAAACACCATATATTTT. The whole variable domain, remainder taken from reference TRBV2 and TRBJ1-3, is EPEVTQTPSHQVTQMGQEVILRCVPISNHLYFYWYRQILGQKVEFLVSFYNNEISEKSEIFDDQFSVERPDGSNFTLKIRSTKLEDSAMYFCASMRGGSGNTIYFGEGSWLTVV.

This clone has a single count. The chain employs TRBV18 and TRBJ2-5; possibly TRBD1 for D (6 bases). The germline CDR1 and CDR2 sequences are KGHSH and LQKENI. V lost 3 bases to trimming and J lost 1 base, with 12 bases between them. This CDR3 spans 15 amino acids. CDR3 DNA: TGTGCCAGCTCACCGGGGGCTACGGGCCAAGAGACCCAGTACTTC. It yields the protein CASSPGATGQETQYF.